The 7 T cell receptor beta chains presented below share a single source sample, sequenced in a study of blood T cell repertoires in COVID-19. Profiled with immunoSEQ multiplex PCR; TCRdb holds only in-frame clones, not every one. Seen here are roughly 250,000 clones, about 83% observed once, and the top ten hold about 1.6%. Sample: peripheral blood. The receptors were gathered from a woman aged 35 to 49 who had recovered from COVID-19.

J is TRBJ2-3 and V is TRBV3-1 (or the pseudogene TRBV3-2); 8 positions match TRBD2. V trimming: 6 bases; J trimming: 4 bases; junction bases outside the gene matches: 12. The CDR3 length is 16 residues. The germline CDR1 and CDR2 sequences are LGHDT and YNNKEL (reference sequence). CDR3 loop: CASRNDFGGASDTQYF. The DNA of the CDR3 is TGTGCCAGCAGAAACGATTTCGGGGGGGCATCAGATACGCAGTATTTT.

This clone was observed a few times. The chain combines TRBV19 with TRBJ2-7; TRBD1 might be the D (5 bases). CDR1 and CDR2 from the germline V gene are LNHDA and SQIVND (reference sequence). V was pared by 5 bases and J by 3 bases, with 14 bases between. The CDR3 spans 14 residues. CDR3 loop: CASSLNDRVYEQYF. The CDR3 DNA reads as TGTGCCAGTAGTCTAAATGACAGAGTCTACGAGCAGTACTTC. The complete variable domain, with remaining parts taken from reference TRBV19 and TRBJ2-7, reads DGGITQSPKYLFRKEGQNVTLSCEQNLNHDAMYWYRQDPGQGLRLIYYSQIVNDFQKGDIAEGYSVSREKKESFPLTVTSAQKNPTAFYLCASSLNDRVYEQYFGPGTRLTVT.

The J gene is TRBJ1-4, the V gene TRBV4-1; TRBD1 aligns across 8 bases. With 4 bases clipped from V and 8 bases from J, the junction kept 12 bases outside the gene matches. Germline values: CDR1 MGHRA, CDR2 YSYEKL. There are 16 residues in the CDR3. The CDR3 loop reads CASSPLWTGLREKLFF. CDR3 sequence (DNA): TGCGCCAGCAGCCCACTTTGGACAGGGCTTCGAGAAAAACTGTTTTTT.

The chain recombines TRBV6-1 with TRBJ2-7; 7 positions match TRBD2. CDR1 is MNHNS, CDR2 SASEGT, per germline. With 2 bases clipped from V and 9 bases from J, the junction kept 10 bases outside the gene matches. The CDR3 is made up of 14 amino acids. CDR3 nucleotide sequence: TGTGCCAGCAGTGAACGGGGGGACTCCGACAGGCAGTACTTC. Translation gives CASSERGDSDRQYF.

The genes are TRBV11-2 and TRBJ1-4; D is ambiguous. The CDR3 loop spans 19 amino acids. CDR1 is SGHAT and CDR2 is FQNNGV in the germline V gene. V was clipped by 4 bases and J by 0 bases, with 21 bases between them. The CDR3 loop reads CASSSWAPSAKATNEKLFF. The CDR3 DNA follows: TGTGCCAGCAGCTCCTGGGCTCCTTCAGCAAAGGCAACTAATGAAAAACTGTTTTTT.

The chain carries TRBV9 and TRBJ2-1, with TRBD1 as a possible D gene (5 bases). Germline CDR1 is SGDLS and CDR2 is YYNGEE. The CDR3 is 14 residues long. Trimming removed 0 bases at V and 6 bases at J, with 10 bases between. The CDR3 coding sequence is TGTGCCAGCAGCGTAGGGGGAAGGGGCAATGAGCAGTTCTTC. Its translation is CASSVGGRGNEQFF.

This sequence joins TRBV7-2 and TRBJ1-2; 10 nucleotides align to TRBD1. Germline CDR1 SGHTA, CDR2 FQGNSA. The J segment lost 8 bases and the V segment lost 5 bases, leaving 14 bases of the junction unmatched. The CDR3 sequence is 16 residues long. The CDR3 spells CASSLGGQGVQKGYTF. The CDR3 DNA reads TGTGCCAGCAGCCTCGGAGGACAGGGGGTCCAAAAGGGCTACACCTTC.